This T cell receptor (beta chain) was profiled in a study of CD8 T cells in Susac syndrome. On the study more broadly: When blood was drawn, patients with Susac syndrome were on intravenous immunoglobulin alone, on corticosteroids, or therapy-naive.

Patients having Susac syndrome satisfied recently defined diagnostic criteria for definite or probable disease. Concerning this clonotype: Its target is not known.

Reverse transcription of roughly 0.5 to 1 ug RNA was carried out with random hexamers. Amplification of the TCR beta CDR3 was carried out by immunoSEQ multiplex PCR, which spanned a total of 54 Vbeta and 13 Jbeta segments. TCRdb redid the calling of the immunoSEQ multiplex PCR reads with MiXCR, one entry per CDR3 protein. In the table there are under 200,000 distinct CDR3 sequences, approximately 95% of which are singletons. This CDR3 has 13 amino acids. The germline V and J ends were trimmed by 2 bases and 5 bases, with 6 bases remaining between them. Germline V gene lookup returns CDR1 KGHDR and CDR2 SFDVKD. Study-level results: Repertoires of Susac syndrome CD4+ T cells lacked clonal expansion.

The chain employs TRBV24-1 and TRBJ2-1, with D uncertain. The origin of this receptor is a human donor with Susac syndrome. Sequenced: CD4+ T cells from PBMCs. The CDR3 loop reads CATSDWYHNEQFF. The CDR3 nucleotides are TGTGCCACCAGTGATTGGTACCACAATGAGCAGTTCTTC.